The 14 T cell receptor beta chains below come from one sample, sequenced in a study of cytomegalovirus exposure and HLA in healthy donors. PCR primers comprised 60 Vbeta and 13 Jbeta primers. The protocol was immunoSEQ multiplex PCR, while the TCRdb copy is restricted to in-frame clones and leaves out a portion. The sample lists around 140,000 clones, about 86% seen once, with about 5% in the top ten. Sample: PBMCs. These TCRs come from a woman under 40 in good health and CMV-seronegative.

V usage is TRBV19 and J usage is TRBJ1-6, with TRBD1 identical over 7 bases. CDR3 length equals 14 residues. Trimming cost V 10 bases and J 6 bases; bases outside gene matches: 9. CDR1 LNHDA and CDR2 SQIVND come from the germline V gene (reference sequence). The CDR3 region is CATGDRGSNSPLHF. CDR3 nucleotides: TGTGCCACTGGGGACAGAGGATCTAATTCACCCCTCCACTTT.

The V gene is TRBV5-8, the J gene TRBJ2-1; 11 bases fit TRBD2. CDR1 SGHTS and CDR2 YDEGEE come from the germline V gene. The junction had 7 bases not matched to a gene; V was cut back by 4 bases and J by 4 bases. The CDR3 loop spans 16 amino acids. Here the CDR3 reads CASSPGLAGRYNEQFF. CDR3 nucleotide sequence: TGTGCCAGCAGCCCTGGACTAGCGGGCCGTTACAATGAGCAGTTCTTC.

Here the CDR3 reads CASSPETGGGPYEQYF. CDR3 coding DNA: TGCGCCAGCAGCCCCGAGACAGGGGGGGGTCCTTACGAGCAGTACTTC. This chain joins TRBV5-1 and TRBJ2-7; TRBD1 matches 9 bases. Losses at the gene ends were 4 bases for V and 4 bases for J; bases not matched to a gene: 12. The CDR3 is made up of 16 amino acids. The germline CDR1 and CDR2 sequences are SGHRS and YFSETQ.

The DNA of the CDR3 is TGCGCCAGCAGCTTGGATCCAGGGCGGTCCTACGAGCAGTACTTC. As protein: CASSLDPGRSYEQYF. J is TRBJ2-7 and V is TRBV5-1, with D possibly TRBD1 on 5 matching bases. The CDR3 has 15 amino acids. Germline CDR1 and CDR2: SGHRS and YFSETQ. Trimming removed 0 bases at V and 1 base at J, with 11 bases between.

This chain uses TRBV28 with TRBJ2-7; the match to TRBD2 covers 11 bases. This CDR3 has 18 residues. Trimming removed 2 bases from V and 4 bases from J; junction bases left unmatched: 13. Germline CDR1 reads MDHEN; CDR2 reads SYDVKM. CDR3 loop: CASSLRAPPSGRLYEQYF. As DNA, the CDR3 is TGTGCCAGCAGTTTAAGGGCCCCTCCTAGCGGGAGGCTTTACGAGCAGTACTTC.

This chain links TRBV6-5 with TRBJ2-5, with 9 bases matching TRBD2. This CDR3 has 14 amino acids. The V gene's germline CDR1 is MNHEY and CDR2 SVGAGI. Trimming at V came to 5 bases and at J to 5 bases, leaving 6 bases not matched to a gene. The CDR3 loop reads CASSRREGRETQYF. The CDR3 DNA is TGTGCCAGCAGTCGGCGGGAGGGCCGTGAGACCCAGTACTTC.

The chain uses TRBV7-9 and TRBJ2-7, with TRBD2 matching 10 bases. The V gene's germline CDR1 is SEHNR and CDR2 FQNEAQ (reference sequence). J lost 7 bases, V lost 1 base, and 7 bases had no gene match. CDR3 length: 15 residues. The CDR3, as DNA: TGTGCCAGCAGCTTAGGAAGCCTAGCGGGAGTGGAGCAGTACTTC. Its protein product is CASSLGSLAGVEQYF.

Of note for this clone: One end of the junction does not line up with germline, which may come from a read error. The chain combines TRBV18 with TRBJ1-2; the match to TRBD1 covers 8 bases. Germline V gives CDR1 KGHSH, CDR2 LQKENI. The CDR3 runs to 12 residues. The chain's CDR3 is CASSPDRGAPHF. DNA for the CDR3: TGTGCCAGCTCACCTGACAGGGGCGCGCCCCACTTC.

This rearrangement joins TRBV6-6 to TRBJ2-7, with 7 nucleotides matching TRBD1. Germline lookup yields CDR1 MNHNY and CDR2 SVGAGI (reference sequence). The CDR3 contains 16 residues. The V and J ends lost 7 bases and 2 bases, in that order; junction bases with no gene match: 14. The CDR3 coding sequence is TGTGCCAGCACTCTAACAGTACAGGGGTCACCCTACGAGCAGTACTTC. Its protein product is CASTLTVQGSPYEQYF.

This CDR3 reads CASSIVSSGRYEQYF. DNA for the CDR3: TGTGCCAGTAGTATAGTCTCTAGCGGGAGGTACGAGCAGTACTTC. The chain joins TRBV19 to TRBJ2-7; TRBD2 matches at 11 bases. V dropped 1 base and J dropped 4; count of bases not matched to a gene: 3. CDR3 length equals 15 residues. CDR1 and CDR2 from the germline V gene are LNHDA and SQIVND (reference sequence).

V usage is TRBV11-3 and J usage is TRBJ2-2; 11 bases agree with TRBD2. The germline V gene has CDR1 SGHNT and CDR2 YENEEA. This CDR3 contains 20 residues. Trimming removed 0 bases from V and 1 base from J; junction bases left unmatched: 10. CDR3 region: CASSLENTFLAGGNTGELFF. CDR3 DNA: TGTGCCAGCAGCTTAGAGAATACCTTCCTAGCGGGAGGGAACACCGGGGAGCTGTTTTTT.

The sample holds a few counts of this clone. The chain employs TRBV4-3 and TRBJ1-4; 7 bases align to TRBD1. This CDR3 region has 17 residues. V lost 4 bases to trimming and J lost 7 bases; unmatched junction nucleotides: 15. Germline V CDR1 and CDR2: LGHNA, YSLEER. The CDR3 DNA sequence: TGCGCCAGCAGCCGGGATTGGGGAACAGGGGAAGCTGAAAAACTGTTTTTT. Its translation: CASSRDWGTGEAEKLFF.

V and J are TRBV28 and TRBJ2-1; 11 bases agree with TRBD2. Losses at the gene ends were 4 bases for V and 3 bases for J; bases not matched to a gene: 11. Looked up from germline, CDR1 is MDHEN and CDR2 is SYDVKM. This CDR3 is 18 amino acids long. CDR3: CASSSPGTSGKHYNEQFF. In DNA, the CDR3 is TGTGCCAGCAGTTCCCCGGGGACTAGCGGAAAACACTACAATGAGCAGTTCTTC.

This chain connects TRBV19 to TRBJ1-1; TRBD1 aligns across 7 bases. CDR1 and CDR2 (germline): LNHDA, SQIVND (reference sequence). Trimming took 3 bases from V and 5 from J; bases not matched to a gene: 3. The CDR3 is 13 amino acids. CDR3 in amino acids: CASSIQGDTEAFF. CDR3 in DNA: TGTGCCAGTAGTATCCAGGGGGATACTGAAGCTTTCTTT.